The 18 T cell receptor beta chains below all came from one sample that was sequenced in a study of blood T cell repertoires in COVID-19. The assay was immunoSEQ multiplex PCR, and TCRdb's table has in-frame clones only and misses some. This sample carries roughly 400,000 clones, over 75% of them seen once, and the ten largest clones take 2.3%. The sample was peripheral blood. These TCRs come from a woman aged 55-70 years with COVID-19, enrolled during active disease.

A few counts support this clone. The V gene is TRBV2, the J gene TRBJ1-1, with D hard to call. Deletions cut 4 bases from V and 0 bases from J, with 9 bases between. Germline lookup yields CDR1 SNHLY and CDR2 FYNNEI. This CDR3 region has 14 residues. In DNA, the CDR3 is TGTGCCAGCAGTGGGGAGGCGATGAACACTGAAGCTTTCTTT. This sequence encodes CASSGEAMNTEAFF.

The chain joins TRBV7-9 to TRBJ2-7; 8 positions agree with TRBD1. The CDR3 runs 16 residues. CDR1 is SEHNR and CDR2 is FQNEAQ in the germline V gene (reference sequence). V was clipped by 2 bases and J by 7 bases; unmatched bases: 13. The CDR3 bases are TGTGCCAGCAGCTTATATCTTCCCGGACAGGGCGGAGAGCAGTACTTC. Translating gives CASSLYLPGQGGEQYF.

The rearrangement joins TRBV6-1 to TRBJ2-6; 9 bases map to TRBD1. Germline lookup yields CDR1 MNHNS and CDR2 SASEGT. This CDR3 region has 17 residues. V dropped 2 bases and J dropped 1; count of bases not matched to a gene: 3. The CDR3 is CASSERTGVSGANVLTF. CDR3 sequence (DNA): TGTGCCAGCAGTGAAAGGACAGGGGTGTCTGGGGCCAACGTCCTGACTTTC.

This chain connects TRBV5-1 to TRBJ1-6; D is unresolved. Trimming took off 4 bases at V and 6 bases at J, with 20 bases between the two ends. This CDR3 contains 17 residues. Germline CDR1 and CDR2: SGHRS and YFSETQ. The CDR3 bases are TGCGCCAGCAGCGCCGCGGTCTCACTCGGCGGTAATTCACCCCTCCACTTT. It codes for CASSAAVSLGGNSPLHF.

In DNA, the CDR3 is TGTGCCAGTGGTGGGGGCTTTGGGTATGGCTACACCTTC. It codes for CASGGGFGYGYTF. V usage is TRBV28 and J usage is TRBJ1-2; D may be TRBD1 (6 bases). Trimming pared 9 bases from V and 5 bases from J, leaving 16 bases between. The CDR3 covers 13 residues. Germline CDR1 and CDR2: MDHEN and SYDVKM.

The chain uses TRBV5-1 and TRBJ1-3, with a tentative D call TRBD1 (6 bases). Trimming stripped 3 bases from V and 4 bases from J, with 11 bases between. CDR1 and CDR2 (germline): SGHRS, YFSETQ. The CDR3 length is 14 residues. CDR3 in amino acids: CASSSGQMGNTIYF. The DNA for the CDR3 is TGCGCCAGCAGCTCCGGACAGATGGGAAACACCATATATTTT.

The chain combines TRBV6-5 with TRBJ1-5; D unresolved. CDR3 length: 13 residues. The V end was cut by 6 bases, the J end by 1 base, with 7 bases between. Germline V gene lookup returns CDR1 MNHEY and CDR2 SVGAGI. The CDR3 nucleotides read TGTGCCAGCAGGGGCCTGAGCAATCAGCCCCAGCATTTT. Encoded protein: CASRGLSNQPQHF.

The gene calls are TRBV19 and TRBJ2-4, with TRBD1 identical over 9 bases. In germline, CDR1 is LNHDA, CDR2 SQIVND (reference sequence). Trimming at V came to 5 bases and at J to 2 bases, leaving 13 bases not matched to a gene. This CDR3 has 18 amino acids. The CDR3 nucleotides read TGTGCCAGTAGTCGGGACAGGGTGACCCTCTACTCCAAAAACATTCAGTACTTC. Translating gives CASSRDRVTLYSKNIQYF.

CDR3 bases: TGTGCCAGCAGCGCAGGGCCCTATGGCTACACCTTC. Translating gives CASSAGPYGYTF. The chain carries TRBV3-1 (or the pseudogene TRBV3-2) and TRBJ1-2, with TRBD1 as a possible D gene (5 bases). With 5 bases removed from V and 4 bases from J, the gap between germline ends came to 8 bases. Germline CDR1 is LGHDT and CDR2 is YNNKEL (reference sequence). This CDR3 spans 12 amino acids.

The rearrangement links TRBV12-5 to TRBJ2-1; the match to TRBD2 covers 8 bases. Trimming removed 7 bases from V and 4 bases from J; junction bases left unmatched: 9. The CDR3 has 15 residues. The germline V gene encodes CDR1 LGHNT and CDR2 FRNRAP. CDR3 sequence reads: CASALSGGPYNEQFF. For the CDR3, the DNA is TGTGCTAGTGCCCTAAGCGGGGGCCCTTACAATGAGCAGTTCTTC.

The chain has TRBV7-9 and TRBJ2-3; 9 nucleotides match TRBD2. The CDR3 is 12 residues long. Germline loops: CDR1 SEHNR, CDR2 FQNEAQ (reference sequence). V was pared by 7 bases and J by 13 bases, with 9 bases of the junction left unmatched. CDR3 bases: TGTGCCAGCACCCGCCGGCTAGCGGGGAAGTATTTT. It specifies CASTRRLAGKYF.

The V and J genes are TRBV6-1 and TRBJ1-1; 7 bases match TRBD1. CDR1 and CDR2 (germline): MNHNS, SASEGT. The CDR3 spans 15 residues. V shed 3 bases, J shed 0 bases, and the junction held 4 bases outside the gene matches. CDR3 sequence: CASSDRGAMNTEAFF. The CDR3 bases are TGTGCCAGCAGTGACAGGGGGGCGATGAACACTGAAGCTTTCTTT.

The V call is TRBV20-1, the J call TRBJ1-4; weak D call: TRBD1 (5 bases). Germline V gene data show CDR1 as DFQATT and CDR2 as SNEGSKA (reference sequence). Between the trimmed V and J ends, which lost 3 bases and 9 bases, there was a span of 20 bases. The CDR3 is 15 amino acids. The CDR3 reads CSASNVGGGPQKLFF. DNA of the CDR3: TGCAGTGCTAGTAATGTCGGGGGGGGACCGCAAAAACTGTTTTTT.

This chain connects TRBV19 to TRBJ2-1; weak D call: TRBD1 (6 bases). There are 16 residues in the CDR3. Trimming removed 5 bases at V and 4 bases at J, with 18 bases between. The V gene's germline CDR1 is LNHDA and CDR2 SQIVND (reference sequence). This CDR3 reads CASSAPGTLTYNEQFF. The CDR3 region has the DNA TGTGCCAGTAGTGCCCCCGGGACACTTACGTACAATGAGCAGTTCTTC.

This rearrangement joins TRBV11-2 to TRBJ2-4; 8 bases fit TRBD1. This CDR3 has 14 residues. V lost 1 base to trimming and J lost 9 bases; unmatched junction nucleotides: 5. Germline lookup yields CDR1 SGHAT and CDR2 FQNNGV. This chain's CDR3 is CASSLAGQGGIQYF. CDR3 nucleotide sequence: TGTGCCAGCAGCTTAGCTGGACAGGGAGGCATTCAGTACTTC.

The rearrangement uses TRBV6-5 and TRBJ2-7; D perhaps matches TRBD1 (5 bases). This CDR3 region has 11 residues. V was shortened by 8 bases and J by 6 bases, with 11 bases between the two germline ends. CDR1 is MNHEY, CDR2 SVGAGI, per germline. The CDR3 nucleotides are TGTGCCAGCGAGGAAGGGGCCGAGCAGTACTTC. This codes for CASEEGAEQYF.

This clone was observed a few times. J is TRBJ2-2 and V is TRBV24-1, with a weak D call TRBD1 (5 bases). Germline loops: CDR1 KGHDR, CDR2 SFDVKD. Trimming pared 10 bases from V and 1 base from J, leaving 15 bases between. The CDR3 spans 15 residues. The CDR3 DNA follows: TGTGCCACAGGCGGTGACAGACTGAACACCGGGGAGCTGTTTTTT. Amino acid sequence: CATGGDRLNTGELFF.

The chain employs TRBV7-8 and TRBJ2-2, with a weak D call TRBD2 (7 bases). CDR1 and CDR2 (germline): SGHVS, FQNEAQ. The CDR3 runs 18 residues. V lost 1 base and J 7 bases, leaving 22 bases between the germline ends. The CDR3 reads CASSLVPREGGQGGELFF. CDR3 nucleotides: TGTGCCAGCAGCTTAGTACCCCGCGAGGGGGGGCAAGGCGGGGAGCTGTTTTTT.